This paragraph covers one TCR beta chain sequence. The data were taken from a study of cytomegalovirus exposure and HLA in healthy donors. Assay: immunoSEQ multiplex PCR; the TCRdb copy retains only in-frame clones and omits some. The sample records some 190,000 clones, more than 75% being singletons. Germline CDR1 MGHRA, CDR2 YSYEKL. The germline V and J ends were trimmed by 1 base and 0 bases, with 17 bases remaining between them. This CDR3 is 18 amino acids long. Sequenced sample: PBMCs. The chain couples TRBV4-1 to TRBJ2-3, with D tentatively TRBD1 (5 bases). This sequence was found in a woman aged 18-29 years in good health and CMV-seronegative. CDR3 amino acids: CASSQGGGVTSSTDTQYF. In DNA form, the CDR3 reads TGCGCCAGCAGCCAAGGGGGCGGCGTCACATCTAGCACAGATACGCAGTATTTT.